This record looks at one TCR beta chain sequence and its context. The donors gave bone marrow, and they were healthy. PCR was performed using 60 Vbeta and 13 Jbeta primers. TCRdb keeps only in-frame clones here, not all; method: immunoSEQ multiplex PCR. The sample includes fewer than 200,000 clones, approximately 77% of them seen just once. In germline, CDR1 is MNHEY, CDR2 SMNVEV (reference sequence). With 0 bases removed from V and 7 bases from J, the gap between germline ends came to 13 bases. This CDR3 contains 14 residues. This entry is derived from a study of cytomegalovirus exposure and HLA in healthy donors.

The sequenced sample consisted of PBMCs. The TCR was taken from a man between 18 and 35 years old in good health and CMV-seronegative. V usage is TRBV27 and J usage is TRBJ2-7; a weak D match, TRBD1 (7 bases). CDR3 in amino acids: CASSLSLAGQEQYF. The CDR3 DNA reads TGTGCCAGCAGTTTATCGTTGGCGGGACAGGAGCAGTACTTC.